The 23 T cell receptor beta chains listed next were all sequenced from one sample in a study of cytomegalovirus exposure and HLA in healthy donors. Primers included in the PCR were 60 Vbeta and 13 Jbeta primers. Sequencing was performed with immunoSEQ multiplex PCR; in TCRdb, only in-frame clones are kept and a portion is missing. The sample has 140,000 to 150,000 clones, 76% seen once. Sequenced material: PBMCs. The receptors come from a middle-aged man in good health and CMV-seronegative.

The chain joins TRBV7-9 to TRBJ1-4; D may be TRBD1 (6 bases). Germline V lookup: CDR1 SEHNR, CDR2 FQNEAQ (reference sequence). V lost 5 bases, J lost 4 bases, and 11 bases lay in between. The CDR3 length is 14 residues. This chain's CDR3 is CASSRRGGNEKLFF. In DNA form, the CDR3 reads TGTGCCAGCAGCCGCAGGGGTGGTAATGAAAAACTGTTTTTT.

The chain uses TRBV29-1 and TRBJ2-3; D gene ambiguous. CDR3 size: 14 residues. Trimming left V 2 bases short and J 6 bases short, with 15 bases between. The germline gives CDR1 SQVTM, CDR2 ANQGSEA. The CDR3 spells CSVEPRLLSDTQYF. Written as DNA, the CDR3 is TGCAGCGTTGAACCTAGGTTGCTATCGGATACGCAGTATTTT.

This CDR3 reads CASSRQGARQPQHF. The CDR3 DNA is TGTGCCAGCAGTCGACAGGGGGCACGTCAGCCCCAGCATTTT. The chain recombines TRBV6-1 with TRBJ1-5, with 10 bases identical to TRBD1. The CDR3 runs to 14 residues. Germline CDR1 is MNHNS and CDR2 is SASEGT. V lost 5 bases to trimming and J lost 6 bases; unmatched junction nucleotides: 4.

This sequence joins TRBV7-9 and TRBJ2-7; no definite D call. This CDR3 spans 14 amino acids. Germline V gene data show CDR1 as SEHNR and CDR2 as FQNEAQ (reference sequence). V lost 5 bases and J lost 4, with 15 bases in between. The DNA of the CDR3 is TGTGCCAGCAGCCCCCCGGAGCAGATGTACGAGCAGTACTTC. Protein: CASSPPEQMYEQYF.

This sequence joins TRBV5-4 and TRBJ2-3; TRBD1 matches at 7 bases. The V gene's germline CDR1 is SGHNT and CDR2 YYREEE (reference sequence). V dropped 1 base and J dropped 5; count of bases not matched to a gene: 7. The CDR3 runs 15 residues. The CDR3 spells CASSLTRTGLDTQYF. CDR3 sequence (DNA): TGTGCCAGCAGCTTGACACGGACAGGCTTAGATACGCAGTATTTT.

The rearrangement uses TRBV5-1 and TRBJ2-7; 10 bases align to TRBD2. The junction had 8 bases not matched to a gene; V was cut back by 0 bases and J by 2 bases. The CDR3 is 17 residues long. Germline CDR1 is SGHRS and CDR2 is YFSETQ. The CDR3 loop reads CASSLAVTSGIPYEQYF. In DNA, the CDR3 is TGCGCCAGCAGCTTGGCCGTAACTAGCGGGATACCCTACGAGCAGTACTTC.

V and J are TRBV28 and TRBJ2-3; 8 positions agree with TRBD1. This CDR3 has 16 amino acids. The V segment lost 5 bases and the J segment 2 bases; nucleotides outside the gene matches: 9. CDR1 is MDHEN and CDR2 is SYDVKM in the germline V gene. CDR3 residues: CASSVRQGPYTDTQYF. As DNA, the CDR3 is TGTGCCAGCAGTGTCAGACAGGGGCCTTACACAGATACGCAGTATTTT.

The chain couples TRBV11-2 to TRBJ2-1, with 10 nucleotides matching TRBD2. Germline CDR1 and CDR2: SGHAT and FQNNGV. V lost 6 bases to trimming and J lost 7 bases; unmatched junction nucleotides: 9. The CDR3 has 15 amino acids. The CDR3 nucleotides are TGTGCCAGCAGTTCAACTAGCGGGATGAGGAATGAGCAGTTCTTC. This gives the protein CASSSTSGMRNEQFF.

This chain joins TRBV5-6 and TRBJ2-1; D unresolved. This CDR3 region has 14 residues. Germline V gives CDR1 SGHDT, CDR2 YYEEEE. V lost 7 bases and J 0 bases, leaving 11 bases between the germline ends. CDR3 region: CASYSYGSYNEQFF. CDR3 sequence (DNA): TGTGCCAGCTACTCATATGGCTCCTACAATGAGCAGTTCTTC.

The rearrangement joins TRBV5-1 to TRBJ2-5; 7 bases are a match to TRBD2. V lost 4 bases and J lost 5; bases outside the gene matches: 11. From germline, CDR1 is SGHRS and CDR2 YFSETQ. The length of the CDR3 is 15 residues. CDR3 DNA sequence: TGCGCCAGCAGCAAACGAGCGGGAAGCACGGAGACCCAGTACTTC. Amino acids: CASSKRAGSTETQYF.

V and J are TRBV28 and TRBJ1-2; 7 nucleotides align to TRBD1. This CDR3 spans 16 amino acids. Per the germline V gene, CDR1 is MDHEN and CDR2 is SYDVKM. V was pared by 5 bases and J by 3 bases, with 12 bases of the junction left unmatched. The CDR3, as DNA: TGTGCCAGCAGTGCCGGGACAGTTCTAAAGGACTATGGCTACACCTTC. Protein product: CASSAGTVLKDYGYTF.

This clone was seen a handful of times. The J gene is TRBJ1-2, the V gene TRBV5-4, with 9 bases matching TRBD1. The V and J ends lost 0 bases and 3 bases, in that order; junction bases with no gene match: 0. This CDR3 has 14 amino acids. Germline CDR1 SGHNT, CDR2 YYREEE (reference sequence). CDR3 sequence (DNA): TGTGCCAGCAGCTTGGGGGACAGGGACTATGGCTACACCTTC. Translated: CASSLGDRDYGYTF.

This clone appeared a single time. The rearrangement uses TRBV21-1 and TRBJ1-4; the table calls TRBD1, which could not be checked here. TRBV21-1 is noted as a pseudogene. The CDR3 is made up of 16 amino acids. The CDR3 DNA reads as TGTGCCAGCAGAAGGACAGGGGGCGCAACTAATGAAAAACTGTTTTTT. Translation: CASRRTGGATNEKLFF.

This sequence joins TRBV4-1 and TRBJ2-7; 9 positions agree with TRBD1. This CDR3 region has 16 residues. J gave up 2 bases and V 0 bases, and 5 bases lay outside the gene matches. Germline CDR1 MGHRA, CDR2 YSYEKL. The CDR3 DNA reads TGCGCCAGCAGCCAAGAAAGGGGACAGGGCCCCTACGAGCAGTACTTC. Protein: CASSQERGQGPYEQYF.

The chain links TRBV4-2 to TRBJ2-7; 7 nucleotides align to TRBD1. CDR3 length: 14 amino acids. The germline V gene encodes CDR1 LGHNA and CDR2 YNFKEQ. J was trimmed by 9 bases and V by 4 bases; bases with no gene match: 12. The CDR3 DNA follows: TGTGCCAGCAGCCCCCTCGACAGGGTCTCGGGGCAGTACTTC. The encoded protein is CASSPLDRVSGQYF.

The chain is built from TRBV28 and TRBJ2-7; 13 bases match TRBD2. The length of the CDR3 is 16 residues. V shed 6 bases, J shed 4 bases, and the junction held 9 bases outside the gene matches. The germline V gene has CDR1 MDHEN and CDR2 SYDVKM. CDR3 nucleotide sequence: TGTGCCAGCAGACTAGTGGGACTAGCGGGAACTTACGAGCAGTACTTC. Amino acid sequence: CASRLVGLAGTYEQYF. The complete variable domain, with remaining parts taken from reference TRBV28 and TRBJ2-7, reads DVKVTQSSRYLVKRTGEKVFLECVQDMDHENMFWYRQDPGLGLRLIYFSYDVKMKEKGDIPEGYSVSREKKERFSLILESASTNQTSMYLCASRLVGLAGTYEQYFGPGTRLTVT.

The chain joins TRBV20-1 to TRBJ2-1; a possible D gene is TRBD2 (6 bases). The germline CDR1 and CDR2 sequences are DFQATT and SNEGSKA (reference sequence). The CDR3 has 11 residues. The ends were cut back, 3 bases at V and 10 bases at J, with 10 bases in the middle. DNA for the CDR3: TGCAGTGCTAGTAGGGACTTCGAGCAGTTCTTC. This translates into CSASRDFEQFF.

This chain links TRBV4-2 with TRBJ2-5; 7 nucleotides align to TRBD1. The DNA end lines up better with TRBJ2-7; the J call may be wrong. Looked up from germline, CDR1 is LGHNA and CDR2 is YNFKEQ. The CDR3 sequence is 16 residues long. CDR3 DNA sequence: TGTGCCAGCAGCCAAGAATTGGGACAGCTAACCTACGAGCAGTACTTC. Amino acid sequence: CASSQELGQLTYEQYF.

The genes are TRBV29-1 and TRBJ1-1, with D perhaps matching TRBD1 (5 bases). V gave up 3 bases and J gave up 0 bases, with 11 bases separating them. The CDR3 length is 14 residues. Germline V gives CDR1 SQVTM, CDR2 ANQGSEA. The CDR3 sequence is CSVEAGYLNTEAFF. The CDR3 DNA is TGCAGCGTTGAGGCAGGGTATTTGAACACTGAAGCTTTCTTT.

V gene TRBV28 combines with J gene TRBJ1-3, with D unclear. Germline CDR1 and CDR2: MDHEN and SYDVKM. V lost 3 bases, J lost 0 bases, and 12 bases lay in between. The CDR3 runs to 16 residues. The CDR3 protein is CASSLYGLASGNTIYF. CDR3 coding DNA: TGTGCCAGCAGTTTGTATGGACTTGCCTCTGGAAACACCATATATTTT.

CDR3: CASRPGQRTGELFF. Written as DNA, the CDR3 is TGTGCCAGCAGGCCGGGACAGAGGACCGGGGAGCTGTTTTTT. V usage is TRBV6-5 and J usage is TRBJ2-2, with 7 bases aligning to TRBD1. This CDR3 is 14 amino acids long. J gave up 5 bases and V 6 bases, and 6 bases lay outside the gene matches. Germline V gene lookup returns CDR1 MNHEY and CDR2 SVGAGI.

This clone was detected a few times. The chain links TRBV28 to TRBJ2-7, with 7 bases that match TRBD2. V shed 5 bases and J 0 bases; nucleotides not matched to a gene: 4. The V gene's germline CDR1 is MDHEN and CDR2 SYDVKM. The CDR3 sequence is 14 residues long. CDR3 DNA sequence: TGTGCCAGCAGTGAGCGGGGCAGCTCCTACGAGCAGTACTTC. Translating gives CASSERGSSYEQYF. The full variable domain, its missing parts supplied by reference TRBV28 and TRBJ2-7, is DVKVTQSSRYLVKRTGEKVFLECVQDMDHENMFWYRQDPGLGLRLIYFSYDVKMKEKGDIPEGYSVSREKKERFSLILESASTNQTSMYLCASSERGSSYEQYFGPGTRLTVT.

J is TRBJ1-1 and V is TRBV9; no clear D gene. The ends were cut back, 0 bases at V and 0 bases at J, with 12 bases in the middle. This CDR3 is 16 amino acids long. The germline gives CDR1 SGDLS, CDR2 YYNGEE. CDR3 residues: CASSVDVGGMNTEAFF. DNA for the CDR3: TGTGCCAGCAGCGTAGATGTGGGCGGGATGAACACTGAAGCTTTCTTT.